The 26 T cell receptor beta chains listed next were all sequenced from one sample in a study of Tregs in tolerant kidney transplant recipients. This table comes from immunoSEQ multiplex PCR, and its TCRdb copy is limited to in-frame clones, with some not included. The table lists over 60,000 clones, 70% to 90% of them singletons. Specimen: CD4+ T cells from blood, collected before the transplant. These receptors all come from a human donor who received a combined kidney and bone marrow transplant.

J is TRBJ1-1 and V is TRBV5-1; D is uncertain. The CDR3 spans 12 residues. Trimming left V 3 bases short and J 7 bases short, with 10 bases between. The germline gives CDR1 SGHRS, CDR2 YFSETQ. The CDR3 region has the DNA TGCGCCAGCAGCTCTCAACAGAGTGAAGCTTTCTTT. Protein: CASSSQQSEAFF. Variable domain in full (rest from reference TRBV5-1 and TRBJ1-1): KAGVTQTPRYLIKTRGQQVTLSCSPISGHRSVSWYQQTPGQGLQFLFEYFSETQRNKGNFPGRFSGRQFSNSRSEMNVSTLELGDSALYLCASSSQQSEAFFGQGTRLTVV.

The sample holds a few counts of this clone. The V and J genes are TRBV5-1 and TRBJ2-6; D call uncertain. Germline V gene lookup returns CDR1 SGHRS and CDR2 YFSETQ. V was trimmed by 0 bases and J by 0 bases, leaving 4 bases between them. The CDR3 has 15 residues. In DNA, the CDR3 is TGCGCCAGCAGCTTGGGGAGCTCTGGGGCCAACGTCCTGACTTTC. Its translation is CASSLGSSGANVLTF.

V and J are TRBV5-4 and TRBJ2-7; D unclear. This CDR3 has 14 amino acids. Trimming took 0 bases from V and 6 from J, leaving 13 bases between them. The germline gives CDR1 SGHNT, CDR2 YYREEE (reference sequence). The CDR3 here is CASSLGSTGGEQYF. The DNA for the CDR3 is TGTGCCAGCAGCTTGGGTTCTACGGGTGGCGAGCAGTACTTC.

The rearrangement joins TRBV10-3 to TRBJ1-1; TRBD1 agrees at 7 bases. The germline gives CDR1 ENHRY, CDR2 SYGVKD. There are 15 residues in the CDR3. V was pared by 4 bases and J by 0 bases, with 5 bases of the junction left unmatched. This chain's CDR3 is CAISGTGLMNTEAFF. Written as DNA, the CDR3 is TGTGCCATCAGTGGGACAGGACTCATGAACACTGAAGCTTTCTTT.

The J gene is TRBJ2-3, the V gene TRBV9, with D unclear. The CDR3 is 14 amino acids. The V end lost 3 bases, the J end lost 0 bases, and 8 bases lay between the germline ends. The germline V gene encodes CDR1 SGDLS and CDR2 YYNGEE. The DNA for the CDR3 is TGTGCCAGCAGCGCCCCACATAGCACAGATACGCAGTATTTT. Amino acid sequence: CASSAPHSTDTQYF.

The chain employs TRBV11-2 and TRBJ1-4; 9 bases are shared with TRBD1. From germline, CDR1 is SGHAT and CDR2 FQNNGV. V was clipped by 4 bases and J by 0 bases; unmatched bases: 3. The CDR3 has 16 residues. CDR3 nucleotide sequence: TGTGCCAGCAGCTATACAGGGGGCTCAACTAATGAAAAACTGTTTTTT. Its translation: CASSYTGGSTNEKLFF.

The rearrangement links TRBV5-4 to TRBJ1-1; a possible D gene is TRBD1 (6 bases). From germline, CDR1 is SGHNT and CDR2 YYREEE (reference sequence). The CDR3 totals 15 residues. V was cut by 0 bases and J by 4 bases, with 13 bases left in between. CDR3 sequence: CASSLAKGGGTEAFF. The CDR3, as DNA: TGTGCCAGCAGCTTGGCCAAAGGGGGGGGCACTGAAGCTTTCTTT. Variable domain in full (rest from reference TRBV5-4 and TRBJ1-1): ETGVTQSPTHLIKTRGQQVTLRCSSQSGHNTVSWYQQALGQGPQFIFQYYREEENGRGNFPPRFSGLQFPNYSSELNVNALELDDSALYLCASSLAKGGGTEAFFGQGTRLTVV.

The chain has TRBV7-3 and TRBJ2-7; 7 nucleotides match TRBD2. The trim removed 5 bases at V and 5 bases at J, leaving 6 bases unmatched. The length of the CDR3 is 13 residues. The germline V gene encodes CDR1 SGHTA and CDR2 FQGTGA. This CDR3 reads CASSPTGGHEQYF. The CDR3 bases are TGTGCCAGCAGCCCTACGGGGGGACACGAGCAGTACTTC.

Only one count was recorded for this clone. The J gene is TRBJ2-1, the V gene TRBV9; 11 nucleotides agree with TRBD2. The CDR3 totals 15 residues. CDR1 and CDR2 from the germline V gene are SGDLS and YYNGEE. V was pared by 4 bases and J by 7 bases, with 7 bases of the junction left unmatched. The CDR3 nucleotides read TGTGCCAGCAGCCTACTAGCGGGAGTAGTGAATGAGCAGTTCTTC. This encodes CASSLLAGVVNEQFF.

The CDR3 spells CASSRAGDTQYF. In DNA, the CDR3 is TGTGCCAGCAGCCGCGCGGGGGATACGCAGTATTTT. The chain couples TRBV6-6 to TRBJ2-3; a possible D gene is TRBD2 (6 bases). CDR3 length equals 12 residues. V was shortened by 6 bases and J by 6 bases, with 10 bases between the two germline ends. Germline assignment: CDR1 MNHNY and CDR2 SVGAGI (reference sequence).

The count of this clone is one. V and J are TRBV12-1 and TRBJ2-7; TRBD2, the table's D call, was not compared with the DNA. TRBV12-1 represents a pseudogene. This CDR3 is built from 17 residues. The CDR3 region is CASSCHSGRAWSYEQYF. The CDR3 DNA follows: TGTGCCAGCAGCTGCCACAGCGGGAGGGCCTGGTCCTACGAGCAGTACTTC.

V usage is TRBV6-1 and J usage is TRBJ2-1, with 8 nucleotides matching TRBD2. The J segment lost 7 bases and the V segment lost 2 bases, leaving 4 bases of the junction unmatched. This CDR3 spans 14 amino acids. Germline-derived CDR1 and CDR2 are MNHNS and SASEGT. CDR3 region: CASSELGGRNEQFF. DNA of the CDR3: TGTGCCAGCAGTGAACTTGGCGGGAGGAATGAGCAGTTCTTC.

This clone has only a few counts. This sequence joins TRBV7-2 and TRBJ2-3; no definite D call. Per germline, CDR1 SGHTA and CDR2 FQGNSA. CDR3 length equals 12 residues. Trimming stripped 5 bases from V and 2 bases from J, with 5 bases between. The DNA of the CDR3 is TGTGCCAGCAGCCCCATCACAGATACGCAGTATTTT. Protein sequence: CASSPITDTQYF.

V and J are TRBV7-2 and TRBJ2-7; no clear D gene. Germline V gene lookup returns CDR1 SGHTA and CDR2 FQGNSA. The CDR3 totals 11 residues. V gave up 3 bases and J gave up 9 bases, with 9 bases separating them. The CDR3: CASSFDESQYF. CDR3 nucleotide sequence: TGTGCCAGCAGCTTTGATGAGTCGCAGTACTTC.

V and J are TRBV18 and TRBJ2-7; TRBD2 matches 8 bases. The germline gives CDR1 KGHSH, CDR2 LQKENI. The CDR3 loop spans 16 amino acids. V dropped 2 bases and J dropped 6; count of bases not matched to a gene: 12. The CDR3 nucleotides read TGTGCCAGCTCACCATTCTCCGGGAGGGCCGTTAGCGAGCAGTACTTC. Protein: CASSPFSGRAVSEQYF. The whole variable domain, remainder taken from reference TRBV18 and TRBJ2-7, is NAGVMQNPRHLVRRRGQEARLRCSPMKGHSHVYWYRQLPEEGLKFMVYLQKENIIDESGMPKERFSAEFPKEGPSILRIQQVVRGDSAAYFCASSPFSGRAVSEQYFGPGTRLTVT.

The rearrangement uses TRBV30 and TRBJ2-1; 11 bases agree with TRBD2. There are 14 residues in the CDR3. Germline CDR1 GTSNPN, CDR2 SVGIG (reference sequence). V shed 1 base and J 5 bases; nucleotides not matched to a gene: 1. The CDR3 loop is CAWSEGLADNEQFF. The CDR3 region has the DNA TGTGCCTGGAGTGAGGGACTAGCGGACAATGAGCAGTTCTTC.

This clone was detected only once. This chain uses TRBV5-4 with TRBJ2-1, with D possibly TRBD2 on 5 matching bases. Germline loops: CDR1 SGHNT, CDR2 YYREEE (reference sequence). The CDR3 has 15 amino acids. The V end lost 0 bases, the J end lost 9 bases, and 16 bases lay between the germline ends. In nucleotides, the CDR3 is TGTGCCAGCAGCTTGGGGGGAGCTAGCTCTGGTGAGCAGTTCTTC. Its protein is CASSLGGASSGEQFF.

The chain employs TRBV7-9 and TRBJ1-1, with a tentative D call TRBD1 (5 bases). Looked up from germline, CDR1 is SEHNR and CDR2 is FQNEAQ (reference sequence). The V and J ends lost 0 bases and 6 bases respectively, with 14 bases between them. The CDR3 runs 15 residues. The CDR3 protein is CASSLARGGAAEAFF. CDR3 in DNA: TGTGCCAGCAGCTTAGCCCGGGGGGGAGCCGCTGAAGCTTTCTTT.

This clone came up once. V is TRBV7-3 and J is TRBJ2-1; no clear D gene. Germline V gene lookup returns CDR1 SGHTA and CDR2 FQGTGA. The CDR3 runs to 14 residues. Trimming pared 1 base from V and 10 bases from J, leaving 14 bases between. Here the CDR3 DNA reads TGTGCCAGCAGCTTAAGGCAGGCCTCACGAGAGCAGTTCTTC. This translates into CASSLRQASREQFF.

This chain links TRBV25-1 with TRBJ1-4; 7 positions match TRBD1. CDR1 is MGHDK and CDR2 is SYGVNS in the germline V gene. The CDR3 is 13 residues long. V dropped 7 bases and J dropped 7; count of bases not matched to a gene: 6. The CDR3 DNA sequence: TGTGCCAGCATGGTAGGGGGCGGTGAAAAACTGTTTTTT. It specifies CASMVGGGEKLFF.

The chain is built from TRBV5-1 and TRBJ2-2; unclear D gene. In germline, CDR1 is SGHRS, CDR2 YFSETQ. Deletions cut 0 bases from V and 4 bases from J, with 10 bases between. This CDR3 spans 15 amino acids. The CDR3, as DNA: TGCGCCAGCAGCTTGGGACAATATCCCACCGGGGAGCTGTTTTTT. This encodes CASSLGQYPTGELFF.

The chain carries TRBV7-9 and TRBJ2-5; unclear D gene. V was pared by 2 bases and J by 4 bases, with 8 bases between. The CDR3 sequence is 13 residues long. Germline V gives CDR1 SEHNR, CDR2 FQNEAQ (reference sequence). The CDR3 bases are TGTGCCAGCAGCTTATTTAGTGGAGAGACCCAGTACTTC. Translation: CASSLFSGETQYF.

The chain combines TRBV2 with TRBJ2-7; TRBD2 aligns across 9 bases. From germline, CDR1 is SNHLY and CDR2 FYNNEI. The J segment lost 3 bases and the V segment lost 3 bases, leaving 9 bases of the junction unmatched. The CDR3 totals 16 residues. This CDR3 reads CASSEGAGGSGYEQYF. The CDR3 DNA sequence: TGTGCCAGCAGTGAGGGGGCGGGAGGGTCGGGCTACGAGCAGTACTTC.

This sequence joins TRBV10-1 and TRBJ2-7; 8 nucleotides agree with TRBD2. V lost 4 bases, J lost 6 bases, and 8 bases stayed unmatched. Germline lookup yields CDR1 WNHNN and CDR2 SYGVQD (reference sequence). This CDR3 region has 14 residues. The CDR3 DNA follows: TGCGCCAGCAGTGGACCAGCGGGAGCATCCGAGCAGTACTTC. Amino acid sequence: CASSGPAGASEQYF.

This clone was seen a handful of times. V is TRBV29-1 and J is TRBJ2-3; 10 nucleotides match TRBD1. Unmatched junction bases numbered 5, after V lost 4 bases and J lost 1 base. The CDR3 runs to 15 residues. In germline, CDR1 is SQVTM, CDR2 ANQGSEA. CDR3 sequence: CSVGRGTGGTDTQYF. CDR3 bases: TGCAGCGTTGGTAGGGGGACAGGGGGCACAGATACGCAGTATTTT.

This chain joins TRBV11-3 and TRBJ2-7; D gene ambiguous. CDR3 size: 13 residues. Germline CDR1 SGHNT, CDR2 YENEEA. V lost 5 bases, J lost 2 bases, and 10 bases lay in between. In DNA, the CDR3 is TGTGCCAGCAGCCTCGGAGAGACCTACGAGCAGTACTTC. Protein: CASSLGETYEQYF.